These 28 T cell receptor beta chains share one sample of origin, sequenced in a study of T-cell memory formation after mild COVID-19 (dated by TCRdb to the early 2020s). Libraries were constructed by 5' RACE. Sequencing was carried out with an Illumina NovaSeq 6000. Through fastp at Q25 and MiXCR, TCRdb rebuilt clones from the public reads, retaining in-frame beta chains. Rows with one shared CDR3 protein collapse into an entry with the most common genes and DNA. Across this sample there are 200,000 to 250,000 distinct CDR3 sequences, with 9.4% seen only once. The top ten hold 20% to 25% of the sample. Material: PBMCs or a T cell subset sorted from them (not recorded which). The origin of the receptors is a man between 18 and 29 years old who had mild COVID-19 (a few samples of this study predate the infection). The sample titles of this study are shuffled in the database, so cell type and time point are left out; the donor was told from shared clones.

The chain is built from TRBV20-1 and TRBJ1-1; tentatively, D is TRBD1 (6 bases). The CDR3 is made up of 14 amino acids. Germline V CDR1 and CDR2: DFQATT, SNEGSKA (reference sequence). V gave up 0 bases and J gave up 1 base, with 9 bases separating them. CDR3 residues: CSAREGHGNTEAFF. The CDR3 coding sequence is TGCAGTGCTAGAGAGGGACACGGGAACACTGAAGCTTTCTTT.

This clonotype was counted only a few times. The V call is TRBV20-1, the J call TRBJ2-1, with a tentative D call TRBD1 (6 bases). V lost 3 bases, J lost 3 bases, and 18 bases lay in between. The CDR3 contains 16 residues. Germline V gene data show CDR1 as DFQATT and CDR2 as SNEGSKA (reference sequence). Written as DNA, the CDR3 is TGCAGTGCTAGGGGGGCCACACAAACGGACTACAATGAGCAGTTCTTC. It encodes CSARGATQTDYNEQFF.

This clonotype has just a few counts. The gene calls are TRBV7-2 and TRBJ1-5; D uncertain. This CDR3 comprises 12 residues. CDR1 is SGHTA and CDR2 is FQGNSA in the germline V gene. Between the trimmed V and J ends, which lost 3 bases and 8 bases, there was a span of 8 bases. CDR3 DNA sequence: TGTGCCAGCAGCTTTTATATGGAGCCCCAGCATTTT. Translated: CASSFYMEPQHF.

This clonotype turned up a few times. The rearrangement uses TRBV29-1 and TRBJ2-7; 8 nucleotides match TRBD1. Germline V CDR1 and CDR2: SQVTM, ANQGSEA. The CDR3 runs to 11 residues. J lost 4 bases, V lost 4 bases, and 0 bases had no gene match. The CDR3 loop reads CSVGDRYEQYV. CDR3 bases: TGCAGCGTTGGGGACAGGTACGAGCAGTACGTC.

This clonotype was recorded a few times. J is TRBJ1-6 and V is TRBV5-1; 8 nucleotides agree with TRBD1. Per germline, CDR1 SGHRS and CDR2 YFSETQ. V was clipped by 1 base and J by 10 bases; unmatched bases: 7. The length of the CDR3 is 15 residues. The CDR3 reads CASSLSTGGGSPLHF. As DNA, the CDR3 is TGCGCCAGCAGCTTGTCCACAGGGGGTGGCTCACCCCTCCACTTT. The full variable domain, with the rest looked up from reference TRBV5-1 and TRBJ1-6, is KAGVTQTPRYLIKTRGQQVTLSCSPISGHRSVSWYQQTPGQGLQFLFEYFSETQRNKGNFPGRFSGRQFSNSRSEMNVSTLELGDSALYLCASSLSTGGGSPLHFGNGTRLTVT.

This clonotype was found a few times. CDR3 nucleotides: TGCGCCAGCGCGGAGGGGGGGCCTGTGGATACGCAGTATTTT. Amino acid sequence: CASAEGGPVDTQYF. The chain recombines TRBV5-1 with TRBJ2-3, with a tentative D call TRBD2 (7 bases). Trimming took 7 bases from V and 6 from J, leaving 18 bases between them. The CDR3 consists of 14 residues. CDR1 is SGHRS and CDR2 is YFSETQ in the germline V gene.

This sequence joins TRBV12-3 or TRBV12-4 and TRBJ2-3, with 7 positions matching TRBD2. CDR3 length equals 14 residues. Trimming cost V 3 bases and J 4 bases; bases outside gene matches: 4. The CDR3 protein is CASSFWLAADTQYF. CDR3 sequence (DNA): TGTGCCAGCAGTTTTTGGCTAGCGGCAGATACGCAGTATTTT.

This clonotype came up a few times. The chain uses TRBV7-2 and TRBJ2-2; 9 positions match TRBD2. Germline V gene lookup returns CDR1 SGHTA and CDR2 FQGNSA. Trimming removed 10 bases from V and 6 bases from J; junction bases left unmatched: 12. This CDR3 has 15 amino acids. The CDR3 is CATLGGGARAGELFF. The CDR3 region has the DNA TGTGCCACCTTGGGCGGGGGGGCGAGGGCCGGGGAGCTGTTTTTT.

This clonotype was counted only a few times. The V and J genes are TRBV13 and TRBJ2-1; 16 bases are a match to TRBD2. This CDR3 has 18 amino acids. Germline assignment: CDR1 PRHDT and CDR2 FYEKMQ (reference sequence). Germline trimming cut 4 bases from V and 4 bases from J; bases unmatched to any gene: 7. CDR3 bases: TGTGCCAGCAGCTCCGGGACTAGCGGGGGGGCCTGGTACAATGAGCAGTTCTTC. Translating gives CASSSGTSGGAWYNEQFF.

This clonotype was counted only a few times. This chain joins TRBV9 and TRBJ2-1; D perhaps matches TRBD2 (5 bases). The CDR3 has 14 residues. V was pared by 3 bases and J by 4 bases, with 11 bases between. The germline gives CDR1 SGDLS, CDR2 YYNGEE. The CDR3 DNA is TGTGCCAGCAGCGCCCGGAGCGGATACAATGAGCAGTTCTTC. Translating gives CASSARSGYNEQFF.

V and J are TRBV19 and TRBJ2-7; 7 bases line up with TRBD1. The germline gives CDR1 LNHDA, CDR2 SQIVND (reference sequence). The CDR3 runs to 16 residues. The trim removed 6 bases at V and 1 base at J, leaving 12 bases unmatched. Here the CDR3 DNA reads TGTGCCAGTAGCCGGACAGGTCAGAGTGGATCCTACGAGCAGTACTTC. Amino acid sequence: CASSRTGQSGSYEQYF.

This clonotype was found once. J is TRBJ1-4 and V is TRBV6-1, with D possibly being TRBD1 (5 bases). The CDR3 has 15 residues. Germline V gene data show CDR1 as MNHNS and CDR2 as SASEGT. The V end lost 7 bases, the J end lost 4 bases, and 16 bases lay between the germline ends. CDR3 DNA: TGTGCCAGCACCGACGGCCGGGGGTATAATGAAAAACTGTTTTTT. It is translated as CASTDGRGYNEKLFF.

This clonotype was seen a handful of times. CDR3 sequence (DNA): TGTGCCAGCAGTATCTGGTTGGGCGGGGAGCTGTTTTTT. Protein: CASSIWLGGELFF. The V call is TRBV7-3, the J call TRBJ2-2; D not certain. Trimming took off 6 bases at V and 7 bases at J, with 12 bases between the two ends. Per germline, CDR1 SGHTA and CDR2 FQGTGA. This CDR3 region has 13 residues.

This clonotype was detected a few times. The chain employs TRBV5-6 and TRBJ2-4; D is unresolved. V dropped 4 bases and J dropped 5 bases, with 10 bases sitting between them. Germline V lookup: CDR1 SGHDT, CDR2 YYEEEE. This CDR3 spans 13 amino acids. The CDR3 here is CASSKGHENIQYF. Written as DNA, the CDR3 is TGTGCCAGCAGCAAAGGGCACGAAAACATTCAGTACTTC.

The rearrangement uses TRBV12-3 or TRBV12-4 and TRBJ2-1, with unresolved D. The CDR3 is made up of 12 amino acids. Trimming removed 1 base at V and 7 bases at J, with 5 bases between. The CDR3 region has the DNA TGTGCCAGCAGTTTAGTCGTAAATGAGCAGTTCTTC. Translation gives CASSLVVNEQFF.

This clonotype was counted a few times. The V and J genes are TRBV11-2 and TRBJ2-7; D not resolved. The germline gives CDR1 SGHAT, CDR2 FQNNGV. The CDR3 is 11 amino acids. V lost 4 bases, J lost 2 bases, and 3 bases lay in between. The CDR3 region has the DNA TGTGCCAGCAGCTCTCCCTACGAGCAGTACGTC. It translates to CASSSPYEQYV.

The chain couples TRBV5-1 to TRBJ2-7, with D perhaps TRBD1 or TRBD2 (5 bases each). This CDR3 comprises 13 residues. V dropped 4 bases and J dropped 0 bases, with 8 bases sitting between them. The V gene's germline CDR1 is SGHRS and CDR2 YFSETQ. CDR3 region: CASSPGSSYEQYV. CDR3 nucleotide sequence: TGCGCCAGCAGCCCAGGGAGCTCCTACGAGCAGTACGTC.

A few counts support this clonotype. The gene calls are TRBV20-1 and TRBJ2-3; D ambiguous. Germline CDR1 is DFQATT and CDR2 is SNEGSKA (reference sequence). This CDR3 region has 13 residues. Trimming cost V 3 bases and J 4 bases, with 11 bases left between them. The CDR3 spells CSASISTADTQYF. The CDR3 DNA is TGCAGTGCTAGTATTAGCACTGCAGATACGCAGTATTTT.

The table lists this clonotype with a few counts. This sequence joins TRBV4-3 and TRBJ2-4; 7 bases are shared with TRBD2. This CDR3 spans 20 amino acids. CDR1 is LGHNA, CDR2 YSLEER, per germline. Unmatched junction bases numbered 23, after V lost 0 bases and J lost 9 bases. CDR3 in amino acids: CASSQDPARLAGLPGGIQYF. In nucleotides, the CDR3 is TGCGCCAGCAGCCAAGATCCGGCTAGATTAGCGGGCTTACCCGGGGGCATTCAGTACTTC.

This clonotype was seen only a few times. The chain has TRBV7-9 and TRBJ2-7, with TRBD1 identical over 7 bases. There are 14 residues in the CDR3. CDR1 is SEHNR, CDR2 FQNEAQ, per germline (reference sequence). With V trimmed by 5 bases and J by 3 bases, 7 bases remained unmatched. The CDR3 coding sequence is TGTGCCAGCAGCGTGGGACAGAACCTCTACGAGCAGTACTTC. Translated, it gives CASSVGQNLYEQYF.

The chain employs TRBV24-1 and TRBJ1-2; TRBD1 matches 7 bases. In germline, CDR1 is KGHDR, CDR2 SFDVKD. V lost 1 base and J lost 7; bases outside the gene matches: 5. CDR3 length: 14 residues. CDR3 residues: CATSDFSGTAGYTF. CDR3 bases: TGTGCCACCAGTGATTTTTCCGGGACAGCTGGCTACACCTTC.

This clonotype was seen at least ten times. The J gene is TRBJ2-2, the V gene TRBV7-3; 9 positions match TRBD1. The V gene end was trimmed by 5 bases and the J gene end by 4 bases; junction bases not matched to a gene: 5. The length of the CDR3 is 15 residues. Looked up from germline, CDR1 is SGHTA and CDR2 is FQGTGA. The CDR3 sequence is CASSPRTGATGELFF. The CDR3 nucleotides are TGTGCCAGCAGCCCCCGGACAGGGGCCACCGGGGAGCTGTTTTTT.

There are a few counts of this clonotype. CDR3 DNA: TGTGCCAGCAGTCCGGCGGACACTGAAGCTTTCTTT. It codes for CASSPADTEAFF. The chain combines TRBV7-9 with TRBJ1-1; D unclear. The CDR3 is 12 amino acids. Trimming removed 6 bases at V and 3 bases at J, with 8 bases between. Germline-derived CDR1 and CDR2 are SEHNR and FQNEAQ (reference sequence).

This clonotype was found many times. This chain uses TRBV20-1 with TRBJ1-1; D not certain. Trimming shortened V by 0 bases and J by 5 bases, and 10 bases separated the two germline ends. Germline V gene lookup returns CDR1 DFQATT and CDR2 SNEGSKA (reference sequence). The length of the CDR3 is 13 residues. DNA of the CDR3: TGCAGTGCTAGAGATCTAAAGGAAACTGAAGCTTTCTTT. It encodes CSARDLKETEAFF.

This clonotype has only a few counts. This chain uses TRBV12-5 with TRBJ2-2; D may match TRBD1 or TRBD2 (5 bases each). The CDR3 is 16 residues long. Germline CDR1 and CDR2: LGHNT and FRNRAP. The V end was cut by 0 bases, the J end by 6 bases, with 14 bases between. CDR3 nucleotides: TGTGCTAGTGGTTTGGTTTCGGGGCTACCCGCCGGGGAGCTGTTTTTT. This translates into CASGLVSGLPAGELFF.

This clonotype was seen more than once but under ten times. The rearrangement links TRBV29-1 to TRBJ2-2, with D perhaps matching TRBD2 (7 bases). Trimming stripped 8 bases from V and 0 bases from J, with 13 bases between. The length of the CDR3 is 14 residues. In germline, CDR1 is SQVTM, CDR2 ANQGSEA. The CDR3 nucleotides are TGCAGCACCGGGCGGGGGCCGAACACCGGGGAGCTGTTTTTT. This codes for CSTGRGPNTGELFF.

As to this clonotype: A junction boundary mismatches the germline segment, possibly from a read error. This chain uses TRBV5-1 with TRBJ1-1, with D tentatively TRBD1 (5 bases). The CDR3 has 14 amino acids. Germline-derived CDR1 and CDR2 are SGHRS and YFSETQ. Written as DNA, the CDR3 is TGCGCCAGCAGGTTGGACACTTTGAACACTGAAGCTTTCTTT. Its protein product is CASRLDTLNTEAFF.

About this clonotype: One end of the junction does not line up with germline, which may come from a read error. V is TRBV7-6 and J is TRBJ1-1; D is possibly TRBD1 (5 bases). In germline, CDR1 is SGHVS, CDR2 FNYEAQ. CDR3 size: 16 residues. The chain's CDR3 is CASSYTGGDTPAESFF. The CDR3 DNA reads as TGTGCCAGCAGCTACACAGGAGGAGACACCCCGGCTGAATCTTTCTTT.